Below, one T cell receptor beta chain is given with its context. This sample was taken from a study of tumor-infiltrating lymphocytes in localized non-small cell lung cancer. On the study more broadly: The cohort mixed smokers and never-smokers, several histologies, and some post-neoadjuvant-chemotherapy samples.

From germline, CDR1 is SGHRS and CDR2 YFSETQ. This CDR3 has 15 residues. V lost 4 bases to trimming and J lost 2 bases, with 14 bases between them. TCRdb's table, derived via immunoSEQ multiplex PCR, lists solely in-frame clones and lacks some. The sample gives under 15,000 clones, under 80% of which show up once; roughly 4.5% is in the top ten. The sequenced sample was lung tumor tissue. The chain joins TRBV5-1 to TRBJ2-3, with D tentatively TRBD1 or TRBD2 (5 bases each). The receptor was isolated from a human donor with non-small cell lung cancer. DNA for the CDR3: TGCGCCAGCAGCATAGGGACCCCGTTCACAGATACGCAGTATTTT. The encoded protein is CASSIGTPFTDTQYF.